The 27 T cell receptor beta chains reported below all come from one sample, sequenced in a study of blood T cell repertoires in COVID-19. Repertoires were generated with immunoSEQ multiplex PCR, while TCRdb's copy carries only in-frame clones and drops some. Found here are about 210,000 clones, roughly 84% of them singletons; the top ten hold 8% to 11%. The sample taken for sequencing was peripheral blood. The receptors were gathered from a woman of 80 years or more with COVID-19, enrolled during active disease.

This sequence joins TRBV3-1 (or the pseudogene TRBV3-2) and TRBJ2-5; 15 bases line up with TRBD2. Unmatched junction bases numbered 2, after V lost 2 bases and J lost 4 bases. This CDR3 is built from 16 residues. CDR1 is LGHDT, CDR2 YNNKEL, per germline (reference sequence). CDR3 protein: CASSQRTSGGAETQYF. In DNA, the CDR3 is TGTGCCAGCAGCCAACGGACTAGCGGGGGGGCAGAGACCCAGTACTTC.

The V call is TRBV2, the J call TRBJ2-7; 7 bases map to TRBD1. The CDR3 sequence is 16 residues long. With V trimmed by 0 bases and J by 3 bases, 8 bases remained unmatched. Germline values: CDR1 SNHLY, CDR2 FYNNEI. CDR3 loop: CASSEAGDSQLYEQYF. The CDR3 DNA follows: TGTGCCAGCAGTGAAGCGGGGGACAGTCAGCTCTACGAGCAGTACTTC.

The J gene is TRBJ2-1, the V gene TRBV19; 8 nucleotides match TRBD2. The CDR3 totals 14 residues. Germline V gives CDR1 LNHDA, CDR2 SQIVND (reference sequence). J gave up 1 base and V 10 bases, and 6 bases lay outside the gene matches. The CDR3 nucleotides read TGTGCCACCCGTCGGGAGGGATCCTACAATGAGCAGTTCTTC. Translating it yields CATRREGSYNEQFF.

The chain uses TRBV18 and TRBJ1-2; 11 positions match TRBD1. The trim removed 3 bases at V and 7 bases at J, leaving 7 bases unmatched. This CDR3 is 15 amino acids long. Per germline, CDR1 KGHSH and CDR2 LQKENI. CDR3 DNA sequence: TGTGCCAGCTCACCTGGACAGGGGGCGCAGTTTGGCTACACCTTC. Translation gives CASSPGQGAQFGYTF.

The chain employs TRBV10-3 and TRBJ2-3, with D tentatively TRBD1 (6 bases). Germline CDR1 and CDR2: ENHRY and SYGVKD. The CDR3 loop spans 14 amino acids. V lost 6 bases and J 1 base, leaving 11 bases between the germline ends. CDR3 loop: CAIRAGAGTDTQYF. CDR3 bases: TGTGCCATCAGGGCAGGGGCGGGCACAGATACGCAGTATTTT.

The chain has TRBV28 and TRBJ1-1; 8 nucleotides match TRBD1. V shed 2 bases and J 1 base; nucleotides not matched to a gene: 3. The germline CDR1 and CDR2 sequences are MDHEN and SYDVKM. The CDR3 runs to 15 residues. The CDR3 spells CASSLGGTGNTEAFF. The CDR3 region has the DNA TGTGCCAGCAGTTTAGGAGGGACAGGGAACACTGAAGCTTTCTTT.

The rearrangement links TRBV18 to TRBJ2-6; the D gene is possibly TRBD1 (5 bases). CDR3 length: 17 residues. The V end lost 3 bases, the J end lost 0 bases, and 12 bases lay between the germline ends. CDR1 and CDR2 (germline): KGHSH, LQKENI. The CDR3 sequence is CASSPWTPGSGANVLTF. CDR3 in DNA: TGTGCCAGCTCACCCTGGACACCCGGCTCTGGGGCCAACGTCCTGACTTTC.

The CDR3 sequence: CASSLGGENIQYF. CDR3 nucleotides: TGTGCCAGCAGCCTTGGGGGGGAAAACATTCAGTACTTC. V and J are TRBV28 and TRBJ2-4; TRBD2 agrees at 7 bases. The trim removed 6 bases at V and 5 bases at J, leaving 4 bases unmatched. The germline gives CDR1 MDHEN, CDR2 SYDVKM. This CDR3 spans 13 amino acids.

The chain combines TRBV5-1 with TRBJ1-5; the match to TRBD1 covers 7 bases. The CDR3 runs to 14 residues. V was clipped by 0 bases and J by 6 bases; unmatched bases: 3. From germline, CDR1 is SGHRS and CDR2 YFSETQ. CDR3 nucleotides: TGCGCCAGCAGCTTGGGACAGGGTGTTCAGCCCCAGCATTTT. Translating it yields CASSLGQGVQPQHF.

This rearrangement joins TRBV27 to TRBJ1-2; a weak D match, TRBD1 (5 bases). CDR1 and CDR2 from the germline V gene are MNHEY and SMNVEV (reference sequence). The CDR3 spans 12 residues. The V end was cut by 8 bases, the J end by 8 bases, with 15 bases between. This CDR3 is CASAGPEGGYTF. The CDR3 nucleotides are TGTGCCAGCGCGGGACCGGAGGGCGGCTACACCTTC.

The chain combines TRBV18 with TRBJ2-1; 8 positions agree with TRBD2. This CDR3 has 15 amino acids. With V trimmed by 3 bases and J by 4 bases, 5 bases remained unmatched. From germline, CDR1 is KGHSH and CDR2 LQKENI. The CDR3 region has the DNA TGTGCCAGCTCACCGTTAGCGGGATTATACAATGAGCAGTTCTTC. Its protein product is CASSPLAGLYNEQFF.

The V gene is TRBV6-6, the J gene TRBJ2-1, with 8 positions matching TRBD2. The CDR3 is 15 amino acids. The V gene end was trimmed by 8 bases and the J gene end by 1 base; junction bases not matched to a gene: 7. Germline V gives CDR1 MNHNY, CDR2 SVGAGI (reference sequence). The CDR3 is CASGEAGGSYNEQFF. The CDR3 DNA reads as TGTGCCAGCGGCGAGGCGGGGGGTTCCTACAATGAGCAGTTCTTC.

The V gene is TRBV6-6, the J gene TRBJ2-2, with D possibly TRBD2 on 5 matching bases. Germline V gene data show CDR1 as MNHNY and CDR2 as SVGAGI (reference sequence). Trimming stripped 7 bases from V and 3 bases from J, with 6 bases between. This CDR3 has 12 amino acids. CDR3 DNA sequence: TGTGCCAGCAACGGGGACACCGGGGAGCTGTTTTTT. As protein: CASNGDTGELFF.

CDR3 protein: CASSLGQGNTDTQYF. CDR3 DNA: TGTGCCAGCAGCTTAGGACAGGGGAACACAGATACGCAGTATTTT. The V call is TRBV7-9, the J call TRBJ2-3; TRBD1 matches 8 bases. V trimming: 1 base; J trimming: 2 bases; junction bases outside the gene matches: 2. Germline loops: CDR1 SEHNR, CDR2 FQNEAQ (reference sequence). This CDR3 comprises 15 residues.

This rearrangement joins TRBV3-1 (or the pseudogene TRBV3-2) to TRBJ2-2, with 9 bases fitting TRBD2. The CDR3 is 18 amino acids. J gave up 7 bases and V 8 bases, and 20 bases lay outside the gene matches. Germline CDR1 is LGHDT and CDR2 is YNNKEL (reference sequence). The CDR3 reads CASRGTGTSSIVGGELFF. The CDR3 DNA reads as TGTGCCAGCCGGGGGACCGGGACTAGCTCTATCGTTGGCGGGGAGCTGTTTTTT.

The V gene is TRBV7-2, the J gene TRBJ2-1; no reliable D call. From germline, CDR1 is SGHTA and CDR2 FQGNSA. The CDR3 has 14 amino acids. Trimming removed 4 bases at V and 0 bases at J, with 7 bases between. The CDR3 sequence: CASSYSRSYNEQFF. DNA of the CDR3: TGTGCCAGCAGCTACTCACGCTCCTACAATGAGCAGTTCTTC.

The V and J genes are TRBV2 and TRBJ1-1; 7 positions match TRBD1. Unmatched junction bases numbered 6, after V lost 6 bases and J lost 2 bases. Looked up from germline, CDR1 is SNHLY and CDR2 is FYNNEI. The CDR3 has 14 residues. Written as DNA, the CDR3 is TGTGCCAGCAGGGGGGACAGCTCCAACACTGAAGCTTTCTTT. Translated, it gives CASRGDSSNTEAFF.

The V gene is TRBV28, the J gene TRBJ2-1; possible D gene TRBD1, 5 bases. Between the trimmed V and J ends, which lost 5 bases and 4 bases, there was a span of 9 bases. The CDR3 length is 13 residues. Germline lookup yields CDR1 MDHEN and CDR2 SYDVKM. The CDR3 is CASSQGRYNEQFF. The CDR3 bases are TGTGCCAGCAGTCAGGGCAGATACAATGAGCAGTTCTTC.

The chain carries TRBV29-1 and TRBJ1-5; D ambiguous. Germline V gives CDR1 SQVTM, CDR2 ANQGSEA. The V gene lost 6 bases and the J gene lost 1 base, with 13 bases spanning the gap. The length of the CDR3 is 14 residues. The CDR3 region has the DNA TGCAGCGTGATATGGGCGGGCAGCAATCAGCCCCAGCATTTT. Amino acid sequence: CSVIWAGSNQPQHF.

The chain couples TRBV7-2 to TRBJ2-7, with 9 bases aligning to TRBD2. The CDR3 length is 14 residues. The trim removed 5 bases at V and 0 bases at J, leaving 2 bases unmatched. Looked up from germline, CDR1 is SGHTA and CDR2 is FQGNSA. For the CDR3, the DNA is TGTGCCAGCAGCCGTAGCGGGAGCTCCTACGAGCAGTACTTC. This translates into CASSRSGSSYEQYF.

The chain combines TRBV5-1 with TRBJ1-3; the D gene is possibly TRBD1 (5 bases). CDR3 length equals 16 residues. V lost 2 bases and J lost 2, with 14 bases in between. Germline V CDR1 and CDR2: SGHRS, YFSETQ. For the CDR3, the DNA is TGCGCCAGCAGCTTTGTAGGGGCAGGCACTGGAAACACCATATATTTT. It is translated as CASSFVGAGTGNTIYF.

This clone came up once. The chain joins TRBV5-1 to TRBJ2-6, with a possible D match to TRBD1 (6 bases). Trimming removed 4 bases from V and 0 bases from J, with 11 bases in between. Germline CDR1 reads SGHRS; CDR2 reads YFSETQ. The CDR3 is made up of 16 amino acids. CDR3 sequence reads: CASSNGQNSGANVLTF. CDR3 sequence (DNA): TGCGCCAGCAGCAATGGACAGAACTCTGGGGCCAACGTCCTGACTTTC.

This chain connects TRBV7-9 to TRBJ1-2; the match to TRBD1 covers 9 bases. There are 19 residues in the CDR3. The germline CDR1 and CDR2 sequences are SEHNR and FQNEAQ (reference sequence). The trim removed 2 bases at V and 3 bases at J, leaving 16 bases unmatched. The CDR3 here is CASSLFERTGVRGDYGYTF. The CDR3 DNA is TGTGCCAGCAGCTTATTTGAGCGGACAGGGGTTCGGGGGGACTATGGCTACACCTTC.

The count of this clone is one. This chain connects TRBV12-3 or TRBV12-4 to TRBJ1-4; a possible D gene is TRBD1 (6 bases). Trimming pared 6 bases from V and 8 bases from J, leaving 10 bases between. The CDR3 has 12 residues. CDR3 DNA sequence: TGTGCCAGCAGACAGGGTCTGGAAAAACTGTTTTTT. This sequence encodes CASRQGLEKLFF.

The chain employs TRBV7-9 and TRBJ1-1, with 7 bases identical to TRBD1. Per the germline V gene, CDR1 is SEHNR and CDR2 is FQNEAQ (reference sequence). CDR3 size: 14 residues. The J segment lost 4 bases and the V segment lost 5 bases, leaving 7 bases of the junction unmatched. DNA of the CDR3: TGTGCCAGCAGCCGCGACAGGGATGTCACTGAAGCTTTCTTT. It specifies CASSRDRDVTEAFF.

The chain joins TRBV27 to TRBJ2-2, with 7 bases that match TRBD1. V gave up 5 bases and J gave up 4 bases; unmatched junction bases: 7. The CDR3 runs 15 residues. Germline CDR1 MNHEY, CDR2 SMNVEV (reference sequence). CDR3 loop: CASSLGTAATGELFF. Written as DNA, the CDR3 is TGTGCCAGCAGTCTCGGGACAGCCGCCACCGGGGAGCTGTTTTTT.

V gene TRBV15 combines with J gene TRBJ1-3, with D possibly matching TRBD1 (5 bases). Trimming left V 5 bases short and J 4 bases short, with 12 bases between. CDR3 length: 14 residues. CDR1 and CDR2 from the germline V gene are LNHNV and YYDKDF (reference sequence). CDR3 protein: CATSGRDRGNTIYF. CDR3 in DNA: TGTGCCACCAGCGGCAGGGATCGCGGAAACACCATATATTTT.